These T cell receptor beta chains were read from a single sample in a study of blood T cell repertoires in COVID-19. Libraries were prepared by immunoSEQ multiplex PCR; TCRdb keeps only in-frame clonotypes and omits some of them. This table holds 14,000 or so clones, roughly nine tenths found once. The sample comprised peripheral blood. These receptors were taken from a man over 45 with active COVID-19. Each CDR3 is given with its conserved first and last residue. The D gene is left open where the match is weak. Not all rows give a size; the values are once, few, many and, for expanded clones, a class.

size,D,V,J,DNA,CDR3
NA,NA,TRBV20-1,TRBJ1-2,TGCTGTGCTTGTGCGGGGGGGAGTTGGGGCTACACCTTC,CCACAGGSWGYTF
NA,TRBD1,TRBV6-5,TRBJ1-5,TGTGCCAGCATACGACAGGGGGCGGCTCAGCCCCAGCATTTT,CASIRQGAAQPQHF
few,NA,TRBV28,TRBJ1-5,TGTGCCAGCGTTCCGGCAGGGGATCAGCCCCAGCATTTT,CASVPAGDQPQHF
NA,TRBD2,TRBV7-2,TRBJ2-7,TGTGCCAGCAGCCCCCCCGGGACTAGCGGGATTAAATACGAGCAGTACTTC,CASSPPGTSGIKYEQYF
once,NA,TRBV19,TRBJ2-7,TGTGCCAGTAGTATGTGGGGCAAATCGGACGAGCAGTACTTC,CASSMWGKSDEQYF
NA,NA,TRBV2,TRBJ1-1,TGTGCCAGCAGTGTCATGAACACTGAAGCTTTCTTT,CASSVMNTEAFF
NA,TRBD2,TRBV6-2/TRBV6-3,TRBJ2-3,TGTGCCAGCAGTTACTTAAATCGAGCGGGAGTTCCGACAGATACGCAGTATTTT,CASSYLNRAGVPTDTQYF
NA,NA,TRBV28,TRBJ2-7,TGTGCCAGCAGTCTAGGGGGTTTCGAGCAGTACTTC,CASSLGGFEQYF
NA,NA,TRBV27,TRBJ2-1,TGTGCCAGCAGGCGGGGTAGCTCCTACAATGAGCAGTTCTTC,CASRRGSSYNEQFF
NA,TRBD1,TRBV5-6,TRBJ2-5,TGTGCCAGCAGCTCCTCCGGGACAGAAGAGACCCAGTACTTC,CASSSSGTEETQYF
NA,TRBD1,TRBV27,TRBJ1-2,TGTGCCAGCAGTTCCTTACAGGGGGCGGGGGGCTACACCTTC,CASSSLQGAGGYTF
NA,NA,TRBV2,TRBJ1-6,TGTGCCAGCAATCAGGGGAAAGGAGCACCCCTCCACTTT,CASNQGKGAPLHF
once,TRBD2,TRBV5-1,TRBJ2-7,TGCGCCAGCAGCCTATTTAGCGGGGCTTCCACAGGGGAGCAGTACTTC,CASSLFSGASTGEQYF
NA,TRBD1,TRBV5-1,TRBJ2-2,TGCGCCAGCACGACCGACAGGGACACCGGGGAGCTGTTTTTT,CASTTDRDTGELFF
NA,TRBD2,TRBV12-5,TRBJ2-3,TGTGCTAGTGGTTTGGTAGGGACTAGCGGGACTAATACGCAGTATTTT,CASGLVGTSGTNTQYF
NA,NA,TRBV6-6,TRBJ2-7,TGTGCCAGCAGTTACCCAGGCGGGTCCATCTACGAGCAGTACTTC,CASSYPGGSIYEQYF
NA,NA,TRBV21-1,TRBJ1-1,TGTGCCAGCAGCAAAGGGGGGAGGGACAGGGAAACTTTCTTT,CASSKGGRDRETFF
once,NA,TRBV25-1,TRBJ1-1,TGTGCCAGCAGTGGCCTAGGACAGTCGAACACTGAAGCTTTCTTT,CASSGLGQSNTEAFF
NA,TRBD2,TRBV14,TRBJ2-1,TGTGCCAGCAGCCCCTTGGGGCGGGGACTAGCCGACAATGAGCAGTTCTTC,CASSPLGRGLADNEQFF
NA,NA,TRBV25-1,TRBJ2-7,TGTGCCAGCATGGGCGGTGGGCAGGGGGAGCAGTACTTC,CASMGGGQGEQYF
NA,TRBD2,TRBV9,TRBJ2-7,TGTGCCAGCAGCCCCGGACTAGCGGGAGCGAACGAGCAGTACTTC,CASSPGLAGANEQYF
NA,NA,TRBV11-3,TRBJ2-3,TGTGCCAGCAGCTTACCCTTAGCGGCTAGCACAGATACGCAGTATTTT,CASSLPLAASTDTQYF
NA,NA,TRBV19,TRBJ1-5,TGTGCCAGTAGTATCAGGGTAGCTGGGAATCAGCCCCAGCATTTT,CASSIRVAGNQPQHF
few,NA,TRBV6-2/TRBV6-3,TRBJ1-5,TGTGCCAGCAGTTCCCAGACAGGAGATAATCAGCCCCAGCATTTT,CASSSQTGDNQPQHF
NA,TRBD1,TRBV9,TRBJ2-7,TGTGCCAGCAGCGCGACAGGGTTCTCCTACGAGCAGTACTTC,CASSATGFSYEQYF
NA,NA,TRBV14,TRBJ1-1,TGTGCCAGCAGCCAATTCCCAGGAACCGAAATTGAAGCTTTCTTT,CASSQFPGTEIEAFF
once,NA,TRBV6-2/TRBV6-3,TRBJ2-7,TGTGCCAGCAGTCGACAATCCTACGAGCAGTACTTC,CASSRQSYEQYF
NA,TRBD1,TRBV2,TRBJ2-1,TGTGCCAGCTCGGGACAGGGTAAGAGTGAGCAGTTCTTC,CASSGQGKSEQFF
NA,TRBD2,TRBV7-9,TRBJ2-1,TGTGCCAGCACCAATCGACTAGCGGGATCTTCTGAGCAGTTCTTC,CASTNRLAGSSEQFF
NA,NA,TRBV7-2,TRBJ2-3,TGTGCCAGCAGCTTATATAGCACAGATACGCAGTATTTT,CASSLYSTDTQYF
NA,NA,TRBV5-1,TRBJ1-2,TGCGCCAGCAGCTTGCTGGGGAGTAACTATGGCTACACCTTC,CASSLLGSNYGYTF
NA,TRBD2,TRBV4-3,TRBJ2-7,TGCGCCAGCAGCCAAGATCCAGCGGGAGGTACCGAGCAGTACTTC,CASSQDPAGGTEQYF
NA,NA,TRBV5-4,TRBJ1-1,TGTGCCAGCAGCTTGGCCAGGGCTAACACTGAAGCTTTCTTT,CASSLARANTEAFF
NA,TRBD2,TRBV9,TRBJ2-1,TGTGCCAGCAGCTCAAGGACTAGCGGGCATCTGGGGGGTGAGCAGTTCTTC,CASSSRTSGHLGGEQFF
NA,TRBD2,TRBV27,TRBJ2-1,TGTGCCAGCAGTCGGACTGTGGGACTAGTGAGTGGTGAGCAGTTCTTC,CASSRTVGLVSGEQFF
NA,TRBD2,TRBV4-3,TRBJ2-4,TGCGCCAGCAGCCAAGGGGGACTAGCGGGAGGGATTTCCAAAAACATTCAGTACTTC,CASSQGGLAGGISKNIQYF
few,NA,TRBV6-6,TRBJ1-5,TGTGCCAGCGGAGGGCAGCCCCAGCATTTT,CASGGQPQHF
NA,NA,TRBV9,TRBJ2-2,TGTGCCAGCAGGGTGGGAGATATTAACACCGGGGAGCTGTTTTTT,CASRVGDINTGELFF
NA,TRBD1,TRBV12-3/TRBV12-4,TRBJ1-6,TGTGCCAGCAACAAGGACAGGTCTACCCCCCTCCACTTT,CASNKDRSTPLHF
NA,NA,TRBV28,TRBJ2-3,TGTGCCAGCAGTTTAGGCTCAGGGTGGGATGCGCAGTATTTT,CASSLGSGWDAQYF
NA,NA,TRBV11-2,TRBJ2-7,TGTGCCAGCAGCTTTGGTGCAGGGACCTACGAGCAGTACTTC,CASSFGAGTYEQYF
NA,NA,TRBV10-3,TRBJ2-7,TGTGCCATCAGTGACGAGCTAGCAACCCACGAGCAGTACTTC,CAISDELATHEQYF
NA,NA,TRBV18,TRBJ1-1,TGTGCCAGCTCCCCAACTCAGAACACTGAAGCTTTCTTT,CASSPTQNTEAFF
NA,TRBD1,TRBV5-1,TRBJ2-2,TGCGCCAGCAGCTTATCCGGGACAGGGGTCGGCGGGGAGCTGTTTTTT,CASSLSGTGVGGELFF
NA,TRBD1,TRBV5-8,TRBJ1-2,TGTGCCAGCAGCTTGACCGGGACAGGGGGAATCGTCTATGGCTACACCTTC,CASSLTGTGGIVYGYTF
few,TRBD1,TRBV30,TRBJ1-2,TGTGCCTGGGAGGCCGGGACAGTCTATGGCTACACCTTC,CAWEAGTVYGYTF
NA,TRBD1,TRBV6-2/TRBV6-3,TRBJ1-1,TGTGCCAGCAGCCGATCTAAGGACAGGGCGCGGACTGAAGCTTTCTTT,CASSRSKDRARTEAFF
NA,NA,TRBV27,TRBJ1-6,TGTGCCAGCAGTTTCTGGGGGGATGGTTCACCCCTCCACTTT,CASSFWGDGSPLHF
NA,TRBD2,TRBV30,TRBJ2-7,TGTGCCTGGAGTTTTACTAGCGGCGTGGGGGAGCAGTACTTC,CAWSFTSGVGEQYF
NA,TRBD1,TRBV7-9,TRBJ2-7,TGTGCCAGCAGTACCGGGACAGGGCACTACGAGCAGTACTTC,CASSTGTGHYEQYF
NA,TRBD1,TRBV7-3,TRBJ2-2,TGTGCCAGCAGTCGGGGACAGGGGGCCGGGGAGCTGTTTTTT,CASSRGQGAGELFF
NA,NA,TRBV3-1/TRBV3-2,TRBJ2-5,TGTGCCAGCAGCCTCACCCCAATCTGGGAGGCCCAGTACTTC,CASSLTPIWEAQYF
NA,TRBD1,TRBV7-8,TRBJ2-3,TGTGCCAGCAGCCTCGACAGGGCTCATACGCAGTATTTT,CASSLDRAHTQYF
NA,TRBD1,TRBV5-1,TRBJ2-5,TGCGCCAGCAGCACGGGGACAGTAGGAGGAGAGACCCAGTACTTC,CASSTGTVGGETQYF